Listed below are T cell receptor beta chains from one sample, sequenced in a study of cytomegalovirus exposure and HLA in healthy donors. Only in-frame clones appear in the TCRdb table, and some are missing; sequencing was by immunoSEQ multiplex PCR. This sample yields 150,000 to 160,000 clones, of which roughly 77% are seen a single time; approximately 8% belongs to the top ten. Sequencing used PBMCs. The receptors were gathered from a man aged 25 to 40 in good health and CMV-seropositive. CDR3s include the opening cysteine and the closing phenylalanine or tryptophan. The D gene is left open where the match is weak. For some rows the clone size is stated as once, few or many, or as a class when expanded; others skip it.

CDR3 protein: CASSQDRQAPGPQETQYF
CDR3 DNA: TGCGCCAGCAGCCAAGATAGACAGGCCCCGGGACCGCAAGAGACCCAGTACTTC
D gene: -
V gene: TRBV4-3
clone size: few
J gene: TRBJ2-5

CDR3 protein: CASSEGAYNSPLHF
CDR3 DNA: TGTGCCAGTAGCGAGGGGGCCTATAATTCACCCCTCCACTTT
D gene: -
V gene: TRBV19
clone size: -
J gene: TRBJ1-6

CDR3 protein: CASSHLAGQETQYF
CDR3 DNA: TGTGCCAGCAGCCACCTAGCGGGGCAAGAGACCCAGTACTTC
D gene: TRBD2
V gene: TRBV14
clone size: -
J gene: TRBJ2-5

CDR3 protein: CASSPNGNTIYF
CDR3 DNA: TGTGCCAGCAGCCCCAATGGAAACACCATATATTTT
D gene: -
V gene: TRBV6-6
clone size: -
J gene: TRBJ1-3

CDR3 protein: CASSGGTGERAFF
CDR3 DNA: TGCGCCAGCAGCGGCGGGACAGGGGAAAGAGCTTTCTTT
D gene: TRBD1
V gene: TRBV5-1
clone size: -
J gene: TRBJ1-1

CDR3 protein: CASRLGGSGELFF
CDR3 DNA: TGTGCCAGCCGATTGGGCGGGTCCGGGGAGCTGTTTTTT
D gene: -
V gene: TRBV25-1
clone size: -
J gene: TRBJ2-2

CDR3 protein: CASSQKRTANTEAFF
CDR3 DNA: TGTGCCAGCAGTCAGAAAAGGACAGCGAACACTGAAGCTTTCTTT
D gene: -
V gene: TRBV5-4
clone size: few
J gene: TRBJ1-1

CDR3 protein: CATSRDRVGYGYTF
CDR3 DNA: TGTGCCACCAGCAGAGACAGGGTGGGATATGGCTACACCTTC
D gene: -
V gene: TRBV15
clone size: few
J gene: TRBJ1-2

CDR3 protein: CASSFDRGHGNTEAFF
CDR3 DNA: TGTGCCAGCAGTTTCGACAGGGGGCATGGGAACACTGAAGCTTTCTTT
D gene: TRBD1
V gene: TRBV27
clone size: few
J gene: TRBJ1-1

CDR3 protein: CAWSVSTIYF
CDR3 DNA: TGTGCCTGGAGTGTGAGCACCATATATTTT
D gene: -
V gene: TRBV30
clone size: -
J gene: TRBJ1-3

CDR3 protein: CASWTGTAGETQYF
CDR3 DNA: TGTGCCAGCTGGACCGGGACAGCAGGCGAGACCCAGTACTTC
D gene: TRBD1
V gene: TRBV2
clone size: -
J gene: TRBJ2-5

CDR3 protein: CASTREGQSYNEQFF
CDR3 DNA: TGTGCCAGCACTCGGGAGGGCCAATCCTACAATGAGCAGTTCTTC
D gene: TRBD2
V gene: TRBV27
clone size: -
J gene: TRBJ2-1

CDR3 protein: CASTLGGQGFYGYTF
CDR3 DNA: TGTGCCAGCACCCTGGGGGGACAGGGATTCTATGGCTACACCTTC
D gene: TRBD1
V gene: TRBV2
clone size: -
J gene: TRBJ1-2

CDR3 protein: CASSPGEQGAGQPQHF
CDR3 DNA: TGTGCCAGCTCACCAGGAGAACAGGGGGCAGGACAGCCCCAGCATTTT
D gene: TRBD1
V gene: TRBV18
clone size: -
J gene: TRBJ1-5

CDR3 protein: CASGGDRHQPQHF
CDR3 DNA: TGTGCCAGCGGGGGGGACAGGCATCAGCCCCAGCATTTT
D gene: TRBD1
V gene: TRBV6-1
clone size: -
J gene: TRBJ1-5

CDR3 protein: CASSFPDRGNGYTF
CDR3 DNA: TGTGCCAGCAGTTTCCCGGACAGGGGTAATGGCTACACCTTC
D gene: TRBD1
V gene: TRBV28
clone size: -
J gene: TRBJ1-2

CDR3 protein: CASSQERTGRYGYTF
CDR3 DNA: TGCGCCAGCAGCCAAGAGCGGACAGGGCGCTATGGCTACACCTTC
D gene: TRBD1
V gene: TRBV4-3
clone size: -
J gene: TRBJ1-2

CDR3 protein: CASSHLSIRTGSMNTEAFF
CDR3 DNA: TGTGCCAGCAGCCATTTGAGCATTCGGACAGGGAGTATGAACACTGAAGCTTTCTTT
D gene: TRBD1
V gene: TRBV9
clone size: -
J gene: TRBJ1-1

CDR3 protein: CASTIFTGEEFYEQYF
CDR3 DNA: TGTGCCAGCACCATCTTCACAGGTGAGGAGTTCTACGAGCAGTACTTC
D gene: -
V gene: TRBV5-4
clone size: -
J gene: TRBJ2-7

CDR3 protein: CASSEENTDTQYF
CDR3 DNA: TGTGCCAGCAGTGAAGAGAACACAGATACGCAGTATTTT
D gene: -
V gene: TRBV25-1
clone size: once
J gene: TRBJ2-3

CDR3 protein: CASSGGGQGSLNEQFF
CDR3 DNA: TGTGCCAGCAGTGGAGGGGGACAGGGGAGCCTCAATGAGCAGTTCTTC
D gene: TRBD1
V gene: TRBV6-1
clone size: -
J gene: TRBJ2-1

CDR3 protein: CAWGGGLNTEAFF
CDR3 DNA: TGTGCCTGGGGAGGGGGCTTGAACACTGAAGCTTTCTTT
D gene: TRBD1
V gene: TRBV30
clone size: -
J gene: TRBJ1-1

CDR3 protein: CATPRGIYNEQFF
CDR3 DNA: TGTGCCACGCCCCGGGGAATCTACAATGAGCAGTTCTTC
D gene: -
V gene: TRBV2
clone size: -
J gene: TRBJ2-1

CDR3 protein: CASSENGRQIYEQYF
CDR3 DNA: TGTGCCAGCAGTGAAAATGGCAGACAGATCTACGAGCAGTACTTC
D gene: -
V gene: TRBV25-1
clone size: -
J gene: TRBJ2-7

CDR3 protein: CSVDQGGGRGYTF
CDR3 DNA: TGCAGCGTTGACCAAGGGGGCGGTAGAGGCTACACCTTC
D gene: TRBD1
V gene: TRBV29-1
clone size: -
J gene: TRBJ1-2

CDR3 protein: CASSLAATGSYGYTF
CDR3 DNA: TGTGCCAGCAGCTTGGCCGCGACAGGGAGCTATGGCTACACCTTC
D gene: TRBD1
V gene: TRBV5-8
clone size: -
J gene: TRBJ1-2

CDR3 protein: CASSHRQVGNTEAFF
CDR3 DNA: TGTGCCAGCAGCCACCGACAGGTAGGGAACACTGAAGCTTTCTTT
D gene: -
V gene: TRBV7-8
clone size: -
J gene: TRBJ1-1

CDR3 protein: CASSAGVGNTEAFF
CDR3 DNA: TGTGCCAGCAGTGCGGGGGTAGGCAACACTGAAGCTTTCTTT
D gene: -
V gene: TRBV6-4
clone size: -
J gene: TRBJ1-1

CDR3 protein: CASSLAGIYGYTF
CDR3 DNA: TGCGCCAGCAGCTTGGCAGGCATCTATGGCTACACCTTC
D gene: -
V gene: TRBV5-1
clone size: -
J gene: TRBJ1-2

CDR3 protein: CASSRDRSSYEQYF
CDR3 DNA: TGTGCCAGCAGCCGGGACAGGAGCTCCTACGAGCAGTACTTC
D gene: TRBD1
V gene: TRBV6-5
clone size: -
J gene: TRBJ2-7

CDR3 protein: CASHRGSTYGYTF
CDR3 DNA: TGTGCCTCCCACCGGGGTTCTACCTATGGCTACACCTTC
D gene: -
V gene: TRBV28
clone size: -
J gene: TRBJ1-2

CDR3 protein: CASSKERASEGSEQFF
CDR3 DNA: TGTGCCAGCAGCAAGGAGAGGGCTAGCGAGGGGAGTGAGCAGTTCTTC
D gene: -
V gene: TRBV2
clone size: -
J gene: TRBJ2-1

CDR3 protein: CASSQATSGVAYEQYF
CDR3 DNA: TGCGCCAGCAGCCAAGCGACTAGCGGGGTAGCCTACGAGCAGTACTTC
D gene: TRBD2
V gene: TRBV4-1
clone size: -
J gene: TRBJ2-7

CDR3 protein: CASSLTNVGYEQYF
CDR3 DNA: TGTGCCAGCAGTTTAACTAATGTCGGTTACGAGCAGTACTTC
D gene: -
V gene: TRBV27
clone size: -
J gene: TRBJ2-7

CDR3 protein: CASSIQGSSYNSPLHF
CDR3 DNA: TGTGCCAGTAGTATCCAGGGGAGCTCCTATAATTCACCCCTCCACTTT
D gene: -
V gene: TRBV19
clone size: -
J gene: TRBJ1-6

CDR3 protein: CASSQEGLGADTQYF
CDR3 DNA: TGCGCCAGCAGCCAAGAGGGACTAGGAGCAGATACGCAGTATTTT
D gene: TRBD2
V gene: TRBV4-3
clone size: -
J gene: TRBJ2-3

CDR3 protein: CASSLSSRTGAVYGYTF
CDR3 DNA: TGTGCCAGCAGTTTATCTTCCCGGACAGGGGCAGTCTATGGCTACACCTTC
D gene: TRBD1
V gene: TRBV28
clone size: -
J gene: TRBJ1-2

CDR3 protein: CASSQETWGTQYF
CDR3 DNA: TGTGCCAGCAGCCAAGAGACATGGGGCACGCAGTATTTT
D gene: -
V gene: TRBV14
clone size: few
J gene: TRBJ2-3

CDR3 protein: CASSPPGVQETQYF
CDR3 DNA: TGCGCCAGCAGCCCGCCGGGTGTCCAAGAGACCCAGTACTTC
D gene: -
V gene: TRBV5-1
clone size: -
J gene: TRBJ2-5

CDR3 protein: CAIHGQGGTEAFF
CDR3 DNA: TGTGCCATTCACGGACAGGGTGGCACTGAAGCTTTCTTT
D gene: TRBD1
V gene: TRBV19
clone size: -
J gene: TRBJ1-1